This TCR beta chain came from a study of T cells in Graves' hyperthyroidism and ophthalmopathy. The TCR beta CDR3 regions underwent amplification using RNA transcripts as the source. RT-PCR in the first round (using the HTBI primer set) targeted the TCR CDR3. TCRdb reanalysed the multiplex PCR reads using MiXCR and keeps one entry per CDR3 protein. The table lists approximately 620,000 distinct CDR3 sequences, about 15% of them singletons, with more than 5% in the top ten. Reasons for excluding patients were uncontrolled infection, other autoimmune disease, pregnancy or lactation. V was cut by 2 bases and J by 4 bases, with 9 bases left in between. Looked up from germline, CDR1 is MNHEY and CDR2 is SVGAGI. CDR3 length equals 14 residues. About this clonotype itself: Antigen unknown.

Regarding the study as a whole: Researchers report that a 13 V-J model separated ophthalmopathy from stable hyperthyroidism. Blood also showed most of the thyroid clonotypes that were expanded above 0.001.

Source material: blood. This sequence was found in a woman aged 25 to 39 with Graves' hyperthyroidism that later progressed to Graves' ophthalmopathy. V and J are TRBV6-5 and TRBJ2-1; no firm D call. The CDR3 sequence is CASSYGPTYNEQFF. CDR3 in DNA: TGTGCCAGCAGTTACGGGCCGACTTACAATGAGCAGTTCTTC.